This entry lists 4 T cell receptor beta chains sequenced from one sample in a study of shared clonotypes between healthy human individuals. The repertoire was sequenced with immunoSEQ multiplex PCR; TCRdb's copy has only in-frame clones and lacks some. Of 1.6 million or so clones in the sample, 98% to 99% were seen once. Input material: naive CD4+ T cells sorted from blood. The subset is: CD45RA+ positively selected. The receptors here all came from a man aged 25 to 45 in good health.

V is TRBV6-5 and J is TRBJ1-1; D is possibly TRBD1 (5 bases). The CDR3 consists of 15 residues. Germline lookup yields CDR1 MNHEY and CDR2 SVGAGI. Trimming took off 7 bases at V and 1 base at J, with 16 bases between the two ends. The CDR3 DNA follows: TGTGCCAGCATTCTCACTGGGGCAGAGAACACTGAAGCTTTCTTT. This translates into CASILTGAENTEAFF.

Worth noting for this clone: Other DNA sequences within the sample encode an identical CDR3. This rearrangement joins TRBV5-1 to TRBJ1-1; no firm D call. Trimming removed 0 bases at V and 2 bases at J, with 5 bases between. This CDR3 comprises 13 residues. Germline V CDR1 and CDR2: SGHRS, YFSETQ. CDR3 protein: CASSLDTNTEAFF. CDR3 coding DNA: TGCGCCAGCAGCTTGGACACTAACACTGAAGCTTTCTTT.

The CDR3 DNA sequence: TGTGCCAGCAGCCCCCCCGGGGGGGAGCTGTTTTTT. It is translated as CASSPPGGELFF. The chain recombines TRBV7-2 with TRBJ2-2; D gene uncertain. CDR3 size: 12 residues. Germline V gene sequence: CDR1 SGHTA, CDR2 FQGNSA. V lost 5 bases, J lost 8 bases, and 9 bases lay in between.

This chain connects TRBV28 to TRBJ2-1; the match to TRBD1 covers 7 bases. The germline CDR1 and CDR2 sequences are MDHEN and SYDVKM. Unmatched junction bases numbered 16, after V lost 0 bases and J lost 5 bases. This CDR3 contains 19 residues. The CDR3 coding sequence is TGTGCCAGCAGTTTATGGGCAGGGGGACCATCAAAAATCAACAATGAGCAGTTCTTC. Translated, it gives CASSLWAGGPSKINNEQFF.